The present T cell receptor (beta chain) was sequenced within a study of cytomegalovirus exposure and HLA in healthy donors. PCR amplification relied on 60 Vbeta primers (plus 13 Jbeta primers). The method was immunoSEQ multiplex PCR; TCRdb's version includes in-frame clones alone and lacks a portion of them. The repertoire holds about 150,000 clones, with just under 75% as singletons. Study outcomes and limitations: Presence/absence analysis assumed near-uniform sequencing depth across donors.

The CDR3 loop spans 15 amino acids. CDR1 is KGHSH, CDR2 LQKENI, per germline. J gave up 5 bases and V 2 bases, and 7 bases lay outside the gene matches. With respect to this clone: Antigen unknown.

This TCR was sampled from a young woman in good health and CMV-seronegative. The genes are TRBV18 and TRBJ1-2; 8 nucleotides line up with TRBD1. The source material was PBMCs. The CDR3 spells CASSPIGQGGYGYTF. In DNA form, the CDR3 reads TGTGCCAGCTCACCAATCGGACAGGGAGGGTATGGCTACACCTTC.